One sample yielded the 18 T cell receptor beta chains listed below, sequenced in a study of OX40 agonist ivuxolimab in advanced cancers. The repertoire was sequenced with immunoSEQ multiplex PCR; TCRdb's copy has only in-frame clones and lacks some. The sample contains 80,000 to 95,000 clones, around 80% of which appear only once. Sequenced material: CD4+ or CD8+ T cells sorted from blood, taken in a trial of the OX40 agonist ivuxolimab. These receptors were taken from an adult with an advanced solid tumor such as melanoma, head and neck, liver or kidney cancer.

The chain carries TRBV30 and TRBJ1-2; D is perhaps TRBD1 (5 bases). V was clipped by 2 bases and J by 8 bases, with 18 bases between them. The CDR3 length is 14 residues. Germline V gene data show CDR1 as GTSNPN and CDR2 as SVGIG (reference sequence). CDR3 in amino acids: CAWSRYGGNIGYTF. The CDR3 DNA reads as TGTGCCTGGAGTAGGTATGGGGGAAATATAGGCTACACCTTC.

As to this clone: Mismatch with germline at one junction end may stem from a read error. The chain links TRBV19 to TRBJ2-5, with 9 bases lining up with TRBD2. This CDR3 spans 18 amino acids. Germline loops: CDR1 LNHDA, CDR2 SQIVND (reference sequence). The CDR3 DNA reads as TGTGCCAGCAGTAGGTTGGGGCTAGCGGGGTCCCAGCAAGAGACCCAGTACTTC. It encodes CASSRLGLAGSQQETQYF. The variable domain in full, completed from reference TRBV19 and TRBJ2-5, reads DGGITQSPKYLFRKEGQNVTLSCEQNLNHDAMYWYRQDPGQGLRLIYYSQIVNDFQKGDIAEGYSVSREKKESFPLTVTSAQKNPTAFYLCASSRLGLAGSQQETQYFGPGTRLLVL.

V gene TRBV6-6 combines with J gene TRBJ2-7; perhaps TRBD1 as D (7 bases). The V and J ends lost 2 bases and 6 bases respectively, with 14 bases between them. The CDR3 contains 14 residues. The germline gives CDR1 MNHNY, CDR2 SVGAGI (reference sequence). The CDR3 region has the DNA TGTGCCAGCAGTTACGGCAGGGGGGTTGGCGAGCAGTACTTC. The encoded protein is CASSYGRGVGEQYF.

The rearrangement uses TRBV5-1 and TRBJ2-5; no definite D call. CDR1 is SGHRS, CDR2 YFSETQ, per germline. The V and J ends lost 0 bases and 5 bases respectively, with 14 bases between them. The CDR3 runs to 15 residues. The chain's CDR3 is CASSLGGLASETQYF. CDR3 nucleotide sequence: TGCGCCAGCAGCTTGGGGGGATTAGCCTCGGAGACCCAGTACTTC.

This clone is a singleton in its sample. Within the sample, other DNA sequences also encode this same CDR3. The chain joins TRBV29-1 to TRBJ2-3; D might be TRBD2 (5 bases). The CDR3 runs 13 residues. Trimming stripped 3 bases from V and 0 bases from J, with 7 bases between. In germline, CDR1 is SQVTM, CDR2 ANQGSEA. The CDR3 DNA reads as TGCAGCGTTGAGAGGGTGAGCACAGATACGCAGTATTTT. Translated, it gives CSVERVSTDTQYF.

The chain joins TRBV6-5 to TRBJ1-4; tentatively, D is TRBD1 (5 bases). The V end was cut by 5 bases, the J end by 7 bases, with 17 bases between. This CDR3 has 15 residues. The germline gives CDR1 MNHEY, CDR2 SVGAGI. The CDR3 DNA reads TGTGCCAGCAGTCCCATCGGCCCTGGGGGTGAAAAACTGTTTTTT. Translation: CASSPIGPGGEKLFF.

The chain joins TRBV19 to TRBJ2-5; tentatively, D is TRBD1 (6 bases). The CDR3 sequence is 13 residues long. Germline CDR1 reads LNHDA; CDR2 reads SQIVND (reference sequence). V dropped 4 bases and J dropped 5 bases, with 11 bases sitting between them. CDR3 protein: CASSRGGVETQYF. CDR3 nucleotide sequence: TGTGCCAGTAGTAGAGGGGGTGTGGAGACCCAGTACTTC.

The chain combines TRBV15 with TRBJ1-5; 8 bases line up with TRBD1. Losses at the gene ends were 0 bases for V and 3 bases for J; bases not matched to a gene: 16. The CDR3 contains 20 residues. Germline loops: CDR1 LNHNV, CDR2 YYDKDF (reference sequence). The CDR3 DNA follows: TGTGCCACCAGCAGAGATTGGGGCACGACAGGGGAGGTGGCCAATCAGCCCCAGCATTTT. Protein: CATSRDWGTTGEVANQPQHF.

This chain connects TRBV29-1 to TRBJ2-5; 10 nucleotides match TRBD1. The CDR3 covers 13 residues. Germline CDR1 and CDR2: SQVTM and ANQGSEA. The CDR3 DNA reads as TGCAGTGGGGGACAGGGGCAGGGTGAGACCCAGTACTTC. Translation: CSGGQGQGETQYF.

This clone has a single count. The chain has TRBV9 and TRBJ2-3, with TRBD2 matching 9 bases. Germline lookup yields CDR1 SGDLS and CDR2 YYNGEE. The CDR3 is made up of 15 amino acids. Trimming took 2 bases from V and 0 from J; bases not matched to a gene: 1. In DNA form, the CDR3 reads TGTGCCAGCAGCGTGACTAGCGGAAGCACAGATACGCAGTATTTT. Translating it yields CASSVTSGSTDTQYF.

The V and J genes are TRBV28 and TRBJ1-6; possibly TRBD1 for D (5 bases). Germline V gives CDR1 MDHEN, CDR2 SYDVKM. Trimming shortened V by 6 bases and J by 0 bases, and 9 bases separated the two germline ends. This CDR3 has 15 residues. DNA for the CDR3: TGTGCCAGCAGGACAGAAAGCTCCTATAATTCACCCCTCCACTTT. This gives the protein CASRTESSYNSPLHF.

Written as DNA, the CDR3 is TGCAGCGTTGACGACGGCACAGATACGCAGTATTTT. Translating gives CSVDDGTDTQYF. This chain uses TRBV29-1 with TRBJ2-3, with D unclear. V lost 3 bases and J lost 1, with 5 bases in between. This CDR3 is built from 12 residues. The germline gives CDR1 SQVTM, CDR2 ANQGSEA.

V gene TRBV5-6 combines with J gene TRBJ1-2; 8 nucleotides match TRBD1. The CDR3 has 15 residues. The V segment lost 0 bases and the J segment 1 base; nucleotides outside the gene matches: 2. Per germline, CDR1 SGHDT and CDR2 YYEEEE. Here the CDR3 reads CASSLAGGGNYGYTF. CDR3 nucleotide sequence: TGTGCCAGCAGCTTGGCAGGGGGCGGTAACTATGGCTACACCTTC.

This chain connects TRBV9 to TRBJ2-3, with TRBD1 identical over 7 bases. Germline CDR1 and CDR2: SGDLS and YYNGEE. This CDR3 comprises 15 residues. Trimming took 4 bases from V and 2 from J; bases not matched to a gene: 7. This CDR3 is CASSNKGTATDTQYF. CDR3 coding DNA: TGTGCCAGCAGCAACAAAGGGACAGCCACAGATACGCAGTATTTT.

The chain uses TRBV6-6 and TRBJ1-1, with D maybe TRBD1 (5 bases). The CDR3 runs 12 residues. Germline V gives CDR1 MNHNY, CDR2 SVGAGI (reference sequence). Between the trimmed V and J ends, which lost 5 bases and 4 bases, there was a span of 8 bases. CDR3: CASSGGITEAFF. DNA for the CDR3: TGTGCCAGCAGTGGGGGGATCACTGAAGCTTTCTTT.

The chain combines TRBV10-1 with TRBJ2-3; 13 bases line up with TRBD2. The CDR3 runs 17 residues. Germline assignment: CDR1 WNHNN and CDR2 SYGVQD (reference sequence). Trimming took 2 bases from V and 4 from J; bases not matched to a gene: 6. Here the CDR3 DNA reads TGCGCCAGCAGTGAGCAGGGACTAGCGGGGTTGGCAGATACGCAGTATTTT. Its protein product is CASSEQGLAGLADTQYF.

This chain links TRBV10-3 with TRBJ2-6; the match to TRBD1 covers 12 bases. Germline values: CDR1 ENHRY, CDR2 SYGVKD. The CDR3 runs to 19 residues. Unmatched junction bases numbered 9, after V lost 4 bases and J lost 2 bases. CDR3 in DNA: TGTGCCATCAGTGCCATCGAGGGGACAGGGGGCGCTGGGGCCAACGTCCTGACTTTC. Protein sequence: CAISAIEGTGGAGANVLTF.

This clone was counted a single time. The V gene is TRBV19, the J gene TRBJ2-2; no clear D. CDR3 size: 11 residues. The V gene lost 8 bases and the J gene lost 2 bases, with 3 bases spanning the gap. Germline V gene data show CDR1 as LNHDA and CDR2 as SQIVND (reference sequence). The DNA of the CDR3 is TGTGCCAGTTGCAACACCGGGGAGCTGTTTTTT. It translates to CASCNTGELFF.